This paragraph covers one T cell receptor (beta chain) sequence. The antigen remains unidentified. V was cut by 2 bases and J by 0 bases, with 8 bases left in between. CDR3 length equals 15 residues. This entry comes from a study of cytomegalovirus exposure and HLA in healthy donors. This table comes from immunoSEQ multiplex PCR, and its TCRdb copy is limited to in-frame clones, with some not included. This sample yields 170,000 or so clones, of which roughly 80% are seen a single time; 2.5% to 3% belongs to the top ten. Broader study findings: The investigators catalogued some 160 TCR beta chains as cytomegalovirus-associated. It was confirmed in vitro that a few of the CMV-associated chains were specific for CMV antigens. Reports indicated that the classifier achieved high specificity and sensitivity in diagnosing cytomegalovirus status.

The donors were members of the roughly 120-subject validation cohort (separate from the roughly 670-subject first cohort). This clonotype originated in a woman aged 18-29 years in good health and CMV-seropositive. Sequenced: PBMCs. The chain couples TRBV23-1 to TRBJ1-5; weak D call: TRBD1 (5 bases). TRBV23-1 is classed as an ORF, of uncertain function. The CDR3 loop reads CASSQRGYSNQPQHF. CDR3 nucleotides: TGCGCCAGCAGTCAAAGGGGCTATAGCAATCAGCCCCAGCATTTT.